Listed below are T cell receptor beta chains from one sample, sequenced in a study of CD4 and CD8 cells across lung adenocarcinoma regions. Each CDR3 protein gets one entry after TCRdb re-called the PCR reads with MiXCR. This sample has 3,000 to 4,000 distinct CDR3 sequences, with 60% to 80% found just once. What was sequenced was CD8+ T cells from the margin of a lung tumor. These receptors were taken from a female donor with lung adenocarcinoma. The CD4 and CD8 labels of this study may be unreliable. CDR3s include the opening cysteine and the closing phenylalanine or tryptophan. D genes are given only for firm matches. The listing skips clone size in some rows; elsewhere it reads once, few, many or a size class.

NA	NA	TRBV10-2	TRBJ2-1	TGCGCCAGCAGTCATAGTGTGGAGCAGTTCTTC	CASSHSVEQFF
NA	NA	TRBV27	TRBJ2-4	TGTGCCAGGGGTCCGTGTGTCACAAACATTCAGTACTTT	CARGPCVTNIQYF
NA	NA	TRBV6-1	TRBJ2-7	TGTGCCAGCTGGAACAGGGCCTACGAGCAGTACTTC	CASWNRAYEQYF
NA	NA	TRBV7-8	TRBJ2-7	TGTGCCAGCAGCTTAGAGGGGCTAGCTCGGCAGTACTTC	CASSLEGLARQYF
NA	NA	TRBV6-1	TRBJ2-6	TGTGCCAGCAGTGTTCTGTCAGGGGCCAGAGCTGGGGCCAACGTCCTGACTTTC	CASSVLSGARAGANVLTF
NA	NA	TRBV6-4	TRBJ2-3	TGTGCCAGCGGGGGTATAGGGGGAGGGGACCCGGAGACCCAGTATTTT	CASGGIGGGDPETQYF
NA	NA	TRBV4-3	TRBJ2-1	TGCGCCAGCAGCCAAGATACAGGGAGTGAGCAGTTCTTC	CASSQDTGSEQFF
few	TRBD2	TRBV9	TRBJ2-3	TGTGCCAGCAGCTTCGGGCTAGCGGGGGGTCCATCCGCGAATACGCAGTATTTT	CASSFGLAGGPSANTQYF
NA	NA	TRBV6-5	TRBJ2-1	TGTGCCAGCAGTTACATGAGGAGTGACAATGAGCAGTTCTTC	CASSYMRSDNEQFF
NA	NA	TRBV6-1	TRBJ1-2	TGTGCCAGCAGTGGGCTCGAGACAGGTTCTCATTCGGATGGCTACACCTTC	CASSGLETGSHSDGYTF
NA	TRBD1	TRBV7-3	TRBJ2-1	TGTGCCAGCAGCTCGCCAGAGACAGGGGGCAGTTCCTACAATGAGCAGTTCTTC	CASSSPETGGSSYNEQFF
NA	TRBD2	TRBV7-8	TRBJ2-7	TGTGCCAGCAGTTCCCGGACTAGCGGTCCCTACGAGCAGTACTTC	CASSSRTSGPYEQYF
NA	TRBD2	TRBV7-2	TRBJ2-3	TGTGCCAGGGGCCCGGGGGGAGGTGACAAAGATACGCAGTATTTC	CARGPGGGDKDTQYF
few	NA	TRBV12-3/TRBV12-4	TRBJ2-2	TGTGCCAGCAGTTCTGGCCTTGCTTACACCGGGGAGCTGTTTTTT	CASSSGLAYTGELFF
NA	TRBD1	TRBV6-1	TRBJ1-1	TGTGCCAGCAAGACTTACGGGACAGCGAACACTGAAGCTTTCTTT	CASKTYGTANTEAFF
NA	NA	TRBV11-3	TRBJ2-1	TGTGCCAGCAGCTATGGTAATGGTGTGCAGTTCTTC	CASSYGNGVQFF
NA	TRBD2	TRBV6-1	TRBJ2-1	TGTGCCAGCACCAGACTAGCGGGAGGCCCGGGGGCTGAGCAGTTCTTC	CASTRLAGGPGAEQFF
NA	TRBD2	TRBV7-3	TRBJ2-1	TGTGCCAGCAGCACCGGCACTAGCGGGACCTATGAGCAGTTCTTC	CASSTGTSGTYEQFF
once	TRBD2	TRBV6-1	TRBJ2-1	TGTGCCAGCCGTAAGATAGCGGGGGAGCTGTTTTTC	CASRKIAGELFF
NA	NA	TRBV4-1	TRBJ1-1	TGCGCCAGCAGCCAAGCTCAGGGCCTCAACACTGAAGCTTTCTTT	CASSQAQGLNTEAFF
large	NA	TRBV7-2	TRBJ2-1	TGTGCCAGCTCCGGCGGGGTGGGCCTGAATGAGCAGTTCTTC	CASSGGVGLNEQFF
NA	NA	TRBV11-3	TRBJ1-1	TGTGCCAGCAGCTTATTTACCATGAACACTGAAGCTTTCTTT	CASSLFTMNTEAFF
NA	TRBD1	TRBV5-1	TRBJ2-7	TGCGCCAGCAGCCAGACTCCGGGACAGGGCTCCTACGAGCAGTACTTC	CASSQTPGQGSYEQYF
NA	NA	TRBV6-5	TRBJ2-5	TGTGCCAGCAGTTTAAACAGGGTAGAGACCCAGTACTTC	CASSLNRVETQYF
NA	TRBD2	TRBV5-1	TRBJ2-5	TGCGCCAGCAGCCAGTCGGGGGGCCAAGAGACCCAGTACTTC	CASSQSGGQETQYF
NA	TRBD1	TRBV6-5	TRBJ2-1	TGTGCCAGCATTAGTGGACAAGGGGGCCGCAATGAGCAGTTCTTC	CASISGQGGRNEQFF
NA	NA	TRBV6-1	TRBJ2-1	TGTGCCAGGCGTAAAAGAGCGGATGAGCAGTTCTTT	CARRKRADEQFF
large	NA	TRBV6-1	TRBJ2-3	TGTGCCAGCAAGCTATCCGACAGAGTAACAGATACGCAGTATTTT	CASKLSDRVTDTQYF